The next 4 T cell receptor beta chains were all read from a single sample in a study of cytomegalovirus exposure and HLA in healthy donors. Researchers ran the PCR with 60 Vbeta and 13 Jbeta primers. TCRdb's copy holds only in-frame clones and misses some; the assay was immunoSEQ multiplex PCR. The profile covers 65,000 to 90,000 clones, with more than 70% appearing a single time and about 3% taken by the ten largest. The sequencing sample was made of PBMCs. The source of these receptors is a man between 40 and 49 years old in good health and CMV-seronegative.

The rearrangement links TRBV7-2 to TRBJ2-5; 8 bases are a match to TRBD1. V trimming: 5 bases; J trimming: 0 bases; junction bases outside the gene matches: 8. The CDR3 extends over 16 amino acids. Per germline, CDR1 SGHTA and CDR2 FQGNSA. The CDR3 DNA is TGTGCCAGCAGCCCAGGACAGGGATGGTACCAAGAGACCCAGTACTTC. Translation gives CASSPGQGWYQETQYF.

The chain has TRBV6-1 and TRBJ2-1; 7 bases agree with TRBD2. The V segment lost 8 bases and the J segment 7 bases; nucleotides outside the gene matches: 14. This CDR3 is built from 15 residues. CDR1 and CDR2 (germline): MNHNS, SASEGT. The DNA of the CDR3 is TGTGCCAGCCGAATGGTCCAGCGGGGAAGTAATGAGCAGTTCTTC. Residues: CASRMVQRGSNEQFF.

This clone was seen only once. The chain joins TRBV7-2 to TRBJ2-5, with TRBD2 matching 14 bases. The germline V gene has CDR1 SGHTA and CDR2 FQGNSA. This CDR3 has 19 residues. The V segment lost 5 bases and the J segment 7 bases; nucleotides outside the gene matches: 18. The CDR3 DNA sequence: TGTGCCAGCAGCGAAAAGTCCGGGACTAGCGGGGGCCCACTGGGGACCCAGTACTTC. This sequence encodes CASSEKSGTSGGPLGTQYF.

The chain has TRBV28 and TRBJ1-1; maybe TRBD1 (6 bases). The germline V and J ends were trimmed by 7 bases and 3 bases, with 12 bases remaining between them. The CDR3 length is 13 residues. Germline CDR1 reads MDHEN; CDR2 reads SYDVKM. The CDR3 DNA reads TGTGCCAGCATAACTCGACAGGACACTGAAGCTTTCTTT. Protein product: CASITRQDTEAFF.